The clone carrying this T cell receptor (beta chain) has a single count. Germline loops: CDR1 SGHTA, CDR2 FQGNSA. CDR3 length: 15 amino acids. Trimming shortened V by 5 bases and J by 2 bases, and 13 bases separated the two germline ends. In the authors' methods: Amplification of reference gene primers was used by the study to estimate nucleated cell counts. TCRdb keeps only in-frame clones here, not all; method: immunoSEQ multiplex PCR. The DNA gave D and trimming, while V, J and clone size come from that table. The sample gives roughly 200,000 clones, approximately 83% of which show up once; 6.5% to 9% is in the top ten. The sample belongs to a study of blood T cell repertoires in COVID-19. Study overall: The study drew acute and convalescent COVID-19 samples from the United States, Italy and Spain. PBMCs, B-cell-depleted T cells, or T cells were the source of the cDNA or gDNA that made up the material.

The chain employs TRBV7-2 and TRBJ1-5; D is unclear. Sequenced input: peripheral blood. The source is a woman in her 40s with COVID-19, enrolled during active disease. For the CDR3, the DNA is TGTGCCAGCAGCCTACGCCTCGTCGGCAATCAGCCCCAGCATTTT. This sequence encodes CASSLRLVGNQPQHF. The complete variable domain, with remaining parts taken from reference TRBV7-2 and TRBJ1-5, reads GAGVSQSPSNKVTEKGKDVELRCDPISGHTALYWYRQSLGQGLEFLIYFQGNSAPDKSGLPSDRFSAERTGGSVSTLTIQRTQQEDSAVYLCASSLRLVGNQPQHFGDGTRLSIL.